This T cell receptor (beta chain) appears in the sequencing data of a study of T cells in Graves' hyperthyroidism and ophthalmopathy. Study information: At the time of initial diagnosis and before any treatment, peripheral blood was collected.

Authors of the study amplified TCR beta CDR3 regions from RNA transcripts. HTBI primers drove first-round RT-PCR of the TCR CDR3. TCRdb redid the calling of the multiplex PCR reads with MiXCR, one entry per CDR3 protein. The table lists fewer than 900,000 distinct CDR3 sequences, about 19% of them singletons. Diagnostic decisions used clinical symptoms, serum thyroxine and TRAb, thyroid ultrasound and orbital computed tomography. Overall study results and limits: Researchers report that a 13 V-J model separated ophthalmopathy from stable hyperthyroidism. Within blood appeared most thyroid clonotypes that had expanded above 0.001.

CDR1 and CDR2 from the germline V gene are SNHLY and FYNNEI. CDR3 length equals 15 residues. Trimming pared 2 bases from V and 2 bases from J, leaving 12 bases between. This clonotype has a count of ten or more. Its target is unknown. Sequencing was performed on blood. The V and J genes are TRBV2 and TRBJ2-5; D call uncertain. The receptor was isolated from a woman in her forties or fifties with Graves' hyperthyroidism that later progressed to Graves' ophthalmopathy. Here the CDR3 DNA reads TGTGCCAGCAGTGAAATTAGAACGGAACAAGAGACCCAGTACTTC. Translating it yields CASSEIRTEQETQYF. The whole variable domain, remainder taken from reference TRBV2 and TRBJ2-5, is EPEVTQTPSHQVTQMGQEVILRCVPISNHLYFYWYRQILGQKVEFLVSFYNNEISEKSEIFDDQFSVERPDGSNFTLKIRSTKLEDSAMYFCASSEIRTEQETQYFGPGTRLLVL.